The rows below give T cell receptor beta chains drawn from one sample of a study of cytomegalovirus exposure and HLA in healthy donors. Clones were read by immunoSEQ multiplex PCR, and TCRdb kept only the in-frame ones, dropping some. The sample has some 120,000 clones; 65% to 80% are singletons. Sequencing used PBMCs. The source of these receptors is a man aged 35 to 55 in good health and CMV-seropositive. The CDR3 runs from the conserved cysteine through the conserved F or W. D genes are given only for firm matches. Some rows have no size entry. The others give once, few or many, or a class for an expanded clone.

TRBJ2-3 | - | TRBV7-2 | TRBD2 | TGTGCCAGCCTCTCGGGGACTAGCGCGAGCACAGATACGCAGTATTTT | CASLSGTSASTDTQYF
TRBJ1-1 | - | TRBV7-2 | TRBD1 | TGTGCCAGCAGCTGGGCAGGGGGGAACACTGAAGCTTTCTTT | CASSWAGGNTEAFF
TRBJ2-7 | - | TRBV11-3 | - | TGTGCCAGCAGCCCTAGGGACAACAAATACGAGCAGTACTTC | CASSPRDNKYEQYF
TRBJ1-1 | - | TRBV5-1 | - | TGCGCCAGCAGCTTGGGTCCCATGAACACTGAAGCTTTCTTT | CASSLGPMNTEAFF
TRBJ1-5 | - | TRBV5-4 | - | TGTGCCATCCCCCCCAAAGCCCCTAGTCCCGCGTGGGGCAATCAGCCCCAGCATTTT | CAIPPKAPSPAWGNQPQHF
TRBJ1-4 | - | TRBV18 | - | TGTGCCAGCTCAGAGCGCCTGAGCAGGGCAACTAATGAAAAACTGTTTTTT | CASSERLSRATNEKLFF
TRBJ2-7 | few | TRBV27 | TRBD1 | TGTGCCAGCAGTTTTTTTGGAGGGACAGGAAGTTTCTACGAGCAGTACTTC | CASSFFGGTGSFYEQYF
TRBJ2-3 | - | TRBV19 | - | TGTGCCAGTAGCACTCCCTCGGGGACAGATACGCAGTATTTT | CASSTPSGTDTQYF
TRBJ2-3 | - | TRBV6-4 | TRBD2 | TGTGCCAGCAGTGCAAGCGGGGGGTCAGATACGCAGTATTTT | CASSASGGSDTQYF
TRBJ2-7 | - | TRBV7-9 | TRBD1 | TGTTCCAGCAGCTTAGCAGGGACAGGGGTTGAACACGAGCAGTACTTC | CSSSLAGTGVEHEQYF
TRBJ2-7 | - | TRBV20-1 | TRBD1 | TGCAGTGCTAACAGGGGTGGCGAGCAGTACTTC | CSANRGGEQYF
TRBJ2-3 | - | TRBV29-1 | TRBD1 | TGCAGCGTTGAAGATCATGTAGGACAGGGGGGCACAGACACGCAGTATTTT | CSVEDHVGQGGTDTQYF
TRBJ2-5 | once | TRBV27 | TRBD1 | TGTGCCAGCAGTCCCCGGACAGGGAGGTTTATAGAGACCCAGTACTTC | CASSPRTGRFIETQYF
TRBJ1-5 | - | TRBV28 | TRBD1 | TGTGCCAGCAGTCCGTCGACAGGGGGGAGTCAGCCCCAGCATTTT | CASSPSTGGSQPQHF
TRBJ1-6 | - | TRBV11-3 | - | TGTGCCAGCAGCTTAGGGAGCTCCTATAATTCACCCCTCCACTTT | CASSLGSSYNSPLHF
TRBJ1-5 | - | TRBV27 | TRBD1 | TGTGCCAGCAGTTTATTGGGGACAGGGGGCCAGCCCCAGCATTTT | CASSLLGTGGQPQHF
TRBJ2-1 | once | TRBV11-3 | TRBD1 | TGTGCCAGCAGCTTACGCGGGGCAGGGGGCCACAATGAGCAGTTCTTC | CASSLRGAGGHNEQFF
TRBJ2-3 | - | TRBV7-3 | - | TGTGCCAGCACCCAGGGGGATACGCAGTATTTT | CASTQGDTQYF
TRBJ2-7 | - | TRBV28 | TRBD1 | TGTGCCAGCAGTTCGACCCTGCCGAGCAGGGGGCTAAGTGAGCAGTACTTC | CASSSTLPSRGLSEQYF
TRBJ2-3 | - | TRBV7-3 | - | TGTGCCAGCAGCTTCGGGGAACCTAGCACAGATACGCAGTATTTT | CASSFGEPSTDTQYF
TRBJ2-6 | - | TRBV7-9 | - | TGTGCCAGCAGTGAATACCGGGCCCGGAGGGCCAACGGCCTGACTTTC | CASSEYRARRANGLTF
TRBJ2-7 | - | TRBV5-1 | - | TGCGCCAGCGCGTCGGGCGACTACTCCTACGAGCAGTACTTC | CASASGDYSYEQYF
TRBJ2-5 | once | TRBV15 | TRBD2 | TGTGCCACCAGCAGATCCTCTAGCGGGGCTCTACAAGAGACCCAGTACTTC | CATSRSSSGALQETQYF
TRBJ1-6 | - | TRBV6-5 | - | TGTGCCAGCAGTTACGGGGGGAATAATTCACTCCTCCACTTT | CASSYGGNNSLLHF
TRBJ2-1 | - | TRBV5-1 | - | TGCGCCAGCACCTCCGGGAACTCCTACAATGAGCAGTTCTTC | CASTSGNSYNEQFF
TRBJ2-2 | - | TRBV27 | TRBD1 | TGTGCCAGCAGTCAAAAGTGGGACAGAAGGACCGGGGAGCTGTTTTTT | CASSQKWDRRTGELFF
TRBJ2-5 | few | TRBV19 | TRBD2 | TGTGCCAGTAGTCAGACTAGCGGGGGCCAAGAGACCCAGTACTTC | CASSQTSGGQETQYF
TRBJ1-1 | - | TRBV10-2 | TRBD1 | TGCGCCAGCAGTGTACAGGGGGGCACTGAAGCTTTCTTT | CASSVQGGTEAFF
TRBJ1-1 | - | TRBV6-1 | TRBD1 | TGTGCCAGCAGTGATCGGACAGGGGGTACTGAAGCTTTCTTT | CASSDRTGGTEAFF
TRBJ1-3 | - | TRBV29-1 | TRBD1 | TGCAGCGGTGGGACAGGGGCTGGAAACACCATATATTTT | CSGGTGAGNTIYF
TRBJ2-1 | - | TRBV7-6 | TRBD1 | TGTGCCAGCACCTCCGGGACAGGGGCCCCGGGTAGTGAGCAGTTCTTC | CASTSGTGAPGSEQFF
TRBJ2-5 | - | TRBV11-3 | - | TGTGCCAGCAGCTTAGGTTCGGCGGGGTGGGAGACCCAGTACTTC | CASSLGSAGWETQYF
TRBJ2-1 | once | TRBV5-1 | TRBD1 | TGCGCCAGCAGCTCGACAGGGGGCTATAATGAGCACTTCTTC | CASSSTGGYNEHFF
TRBJ2-1 | - | TRBV7-6 | TRBD2 | TGTGCCAGCAGCCTCGGGGACCTAGCGGGGGGGATGAGCTCCTACAATGAGCAGTTCTTC | CASSLGDLAGGMSSYNEQFF
TRBJ1-5 | - | TRBV28 | - | TGTGCCAGCAGTATAAGGACGGGAGGGGGTTACAATCAGCCCCAGCATTTT | CASSIRTGGGYNQPQHF
TRBJ1-4 | - | TRBV27 | TRBD1 | TGTGCCAGCAGTTCCAGCGACAGGGTAGTAGGTGAAAAACTGTTTTTT | CASSSSDRVVGEKLFF
TRBJ2-7 | - | TRBV4-3 | TRBD1 | TGCGCCAGCAGCCAGTCGACAGGGCCCGAGCAGTACTTC | CASSQSTGPEQYF
TRBJ2-1 | few | TRBV5-4 | TRBD2 | TGTGCCAGCAGCGACGGGACTAGCTCCTACAATGAGCAGTTCTTC | CASSDGTSSYNEQFF
TRBJ1-2 | - | TRBV7-9 | TRBD1 | TGTGCCAGCAACCAGGCAGGGGGAACCCTCAGTGGCTACACCTTC | CASNQAGGTLSGYTF
TRBJ1-5 | - | TRBV6-5 | - | TGTGCCAGCAGTATTAACTACAATCAGCCCCAGCATTTT | CASSINYNQPQHF
TRBJ1-1 | - | TRBV5-1 | - | TGCGCCAGCAGCAGATACTCTTTCGTCACTGAAGCTTTCTTT | CASSRYSFVTEAFF
TRBJ2-7 | once | TRBV6-1 | TRBD2 | TGTGCCAGCAGTCTAGCGGGACGGGACTACGAGCAGTACTTC | CASSLAGRDYEQYF
TRBJ1-4 | - | TRBV9 | - | TGTGCCAGCAGCGTAGACAGTGCAACTAATGAAAAACTGTTTTTT | CASSVDSATNEKLFF
TRBJ2-2 | - | TRBV4-2 | - | TGTGCCAGCAGCCAAGCGGAGGGGGCGGACACCGGGGAGCTGTTTTTT | CASSQAEGADTGELFF
TRBJ2-5 | - | TRBV7-2 | - | TGTGCCAGCAGCTTAGCGGGCAGGGGTTTACAAGAGACCCAGTACTTC | CASSLAGRGLQETQYF
TRBJ2-7 | - | TRBV6-6 | TRBD2 | TGTGCCAGCAGTTCCCTAGCGGGGGGTTACGAGCAGTACTTC | CASSSLAGGYEQYF
TRBJ2-5 | few | TRBV7-2 | - | TGTGCCAGCAGATTAGGAGGAGAGACCCAGTACTTC | CASRLGGETQYF
TRBJ1-1 | once | TRBV10-3 | - | TGTGCCAACCAGGGTAGCATGAACACTGAAGCTTTCTTT | CANQGSMNTEAFF